Detailed here is one T cell receptor beta chain. Libraries were prepared by immunoSEQ multiplex PCR; TCRdb keeps only in-frame clonotypes and omits some of them. The sample lists approximately 160,000 clones; roughly four fifths were seen once. CDR1 is MNHEY and CDR2 is SVGAGI in the germline V gene. The ends were cut back, 6 bases at V and 2 bases at J, with 7 bases in the middle. This CDR3 has 13 residues. The data belong to a study of blood T cell repertoires in COVID-19. The chain has TRBV6-5 and TRBJ2-2; D might be TRBD1 (5 bases). This TCR came from a woman aged 80 or older with acute or convalescent COVID-19. Sequencing used peripheral blood. The CDR3 region has the DNA TGTGCCAGCAGCGGACACAACACCGGGGAGCTGTTTTTT. Translated: CASSGHNTGELFF.